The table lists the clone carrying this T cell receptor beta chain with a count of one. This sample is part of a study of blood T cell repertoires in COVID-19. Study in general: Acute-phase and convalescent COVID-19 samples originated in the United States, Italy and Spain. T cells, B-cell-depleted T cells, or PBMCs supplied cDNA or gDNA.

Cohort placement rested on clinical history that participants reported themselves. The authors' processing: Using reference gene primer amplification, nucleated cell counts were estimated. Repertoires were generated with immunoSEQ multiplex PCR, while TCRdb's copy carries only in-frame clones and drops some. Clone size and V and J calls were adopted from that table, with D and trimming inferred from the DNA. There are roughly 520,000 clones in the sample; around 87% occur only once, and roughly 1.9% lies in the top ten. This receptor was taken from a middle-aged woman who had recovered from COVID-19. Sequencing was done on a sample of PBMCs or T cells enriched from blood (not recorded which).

CDR3 in DNA: TGTGCCAGCAGCACCCCGAGGGGACAGGGAGATACGCAGTATTTT. Its translation is CASSTPRGQGDTQYF. V is TRBV6-2 or TRBV6-3 and J is TRBJ2-3; 9 bases line up with TRBD1. Germline CDR1 reads MNHEY; CDR2 reads SVGEGT. The CDR3 is 15 amino acids. V lost 6 bases and J lost 5; bases outside the gene matches: 9.